This T cell receptor (beta chain) was sequenced during a study of blood T cell repertoires in COVID-19 (TCRdb year 2020). For the wider study: The collaborator samples originated in the United States, Italy and Spain and spanned the acute and convalescent phases of COVID-19. The prospective study material was composed of cDNA or gDNA derived from T cells, B-cell-depleted T cells, or PBMCs. The dataset comprised deeply sampled blood TCRbeta repertoires from subjects exposed to, actively infected with, or recovered from COVID-19. A freely available public database, intended as a resource for researchers studying the immune response to SARS-CoV-2, is where the repertoires were released. Samples came from the ongoing ImmuneRACE study (first 160 participants) plus 1,254 subjects from 6 global collaborators. The sample metadata nearly always contained a de-identified subject ID, COVID-19 status, age in years and sex. Where available, HLA class I and class II types were obtained from metadata supplied by the sample provider rather than from assay-based typing.

V loses 3 bases, J loses 4 bases, and the germline ends lie 18 bases apart. The CDR3 contains 16 residues, cysteine and phenylalanine counted. The retained sequence is limited to the CDR3, 48 bases, with the frame set at the first base. Looking up the germline V gene (reference sequence) yields CDR1 LNHDA and CDR2 SQIVND. Collaborating institutions collected whole blood in K2EDTA tubes following their own protocols. For TCRbeta analysis, collaborator samples were shipped as frozen whole blood, as isolated PBMCs, or as DNA extracted from either sample type. As to this clone: It has no known antigen specificity. No quality values exist for individual bases; no much larger clone is one base distant.

The immunoSEQ Assay, a bias-controlled multiplex PCR, was used to amplify TCRbeta CDR3 regions from genomic DNA. On the authors' methods: The number of nucleated cells in each sample was estimated from the amplification of reference gene primers within the assay. To quantify the absolute abundance of each unique TCRbeta CDR3 rearrangement, sequence reads were collapsed and filtered. For each sample, productive Simpson clonality was calculated by taking the square root of Simpson's diversity index across productive rearrangements. TCRdb re-hosts the immuneACCESS table, in-frame sequences only. Its copies lack some clones; in the studies checked, an unresolved V gene accounts for under half of them, and the cause for the rest is not known. The V and J calls and clone size were taken over from that table, and D and trimming were inferred from the DNA. Counted in this sample were about 95,000 clones; about 93% of them appeared once. The biggest ten clones account for 3.9% of the sample.

Results the study describes overall, beyond this receptor: The quantity of clinical and demographic metadata differed by source and by participant and was supplied without curation.

The receptor comes from a woman in her fifties or sixties in a cohort sampled during active COVID-19. The sample taken for sequencing was peripheral blood. The chain links TRBV19 with TRBJ1-1; the D segment cannot be called with confidence. The CDR3 region reads CASSIMVSARLTEAFF. The nucleotide sequence is given as TGTGCCAGTAGTATTATGGTGTCAGCGAGGCTCACTGAAGCTTTCTTT.